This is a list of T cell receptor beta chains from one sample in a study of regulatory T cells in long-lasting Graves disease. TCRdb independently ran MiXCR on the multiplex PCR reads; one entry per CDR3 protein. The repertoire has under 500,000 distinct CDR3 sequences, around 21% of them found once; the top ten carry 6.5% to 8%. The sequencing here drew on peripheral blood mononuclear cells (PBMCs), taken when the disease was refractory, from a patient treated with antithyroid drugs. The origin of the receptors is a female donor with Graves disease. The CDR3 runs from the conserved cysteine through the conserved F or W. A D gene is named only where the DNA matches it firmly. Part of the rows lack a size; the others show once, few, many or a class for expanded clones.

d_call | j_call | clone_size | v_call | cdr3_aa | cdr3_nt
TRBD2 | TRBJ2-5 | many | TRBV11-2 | CASSTWRGGGGIQETQYF | TGTGCCAGCAGCACATGGCGGGGGGGAGGCGGAATTCAAGAGACCCAGTACTTC
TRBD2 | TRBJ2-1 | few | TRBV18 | CASSLAGDLDEQFF | TGTGCCAGCTCACTAGCGGGAGACCTCGATGAGCAGTTCTTC
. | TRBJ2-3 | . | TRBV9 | CASSVGGDLVHTQYF | TGTGCCAGCAGCGTAGGAGGGGATTTAGTCCATACGCAGTATTTT
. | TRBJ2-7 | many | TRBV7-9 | CASSLGVGALEQYF | TGTGCCAGCAGCTTAGGCGTGGGGGCCCTCGAGCAGTACTTC
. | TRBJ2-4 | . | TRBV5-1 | CASRGGVGIQYF | TGTGCCAGCAGGGGGGGGGTCGGCATTCAGTACTTC
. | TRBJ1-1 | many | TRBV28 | CASSFRSGHRDVLNTEAFF | TGTGCCAGCAGTTTTCGATCAGGGCACAGGGATGTACTAAACACTGAAGCTTTCTTT
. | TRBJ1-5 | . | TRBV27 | CASSYLSGDSNQPQHF | TGTGCCAGCAGTTACCTAAGCGGGGACAGCAATCAGCCCCAGCATTTT
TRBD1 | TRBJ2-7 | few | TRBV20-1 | CSARGTGQPSYEQYF | TGCAGTGCTAGAGGGACGGGACAGCCCTCCTACGAGCAGTACTTC
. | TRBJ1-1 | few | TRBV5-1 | CASSLRLTKAEAFF | TGCGCCAGCAGCTTACGACTTACCAAGGCCGAAGCTTTCTTT
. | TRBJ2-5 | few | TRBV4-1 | CASSQLSQETQYF | TGCGCCAGCAGCCAATTGAGCCAAGAGACCCAGTACTTC
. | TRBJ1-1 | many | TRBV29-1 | CSVRDGRTEAFF | TGCAGCGTCCGGGACGGACGCACTGAAGCTTTCTTT
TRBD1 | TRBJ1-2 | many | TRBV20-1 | CSARTGFGYTF | TGCAGTGCTAGGACAGGGTTTGGCTACACCTTC
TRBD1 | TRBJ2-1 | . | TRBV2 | CASSERGRDSINEQFF | TGTGCCAGCAGTGAACGTGGCCGGGACAGTATCAATGAGCAGTTCTTC
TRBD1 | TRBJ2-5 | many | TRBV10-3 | CAISAGQGAPETQYF | TGTGCCATCAGTGCCGGACAGGGGGCCCCCGAGACCCAGTACTTC
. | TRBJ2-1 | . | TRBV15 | CATSKDYNEQFF | TGTGCCACCAGCAAAGACTACAATGAGCAGTTCTTC
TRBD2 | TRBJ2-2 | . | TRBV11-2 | CASSNLAGVGIRNTGELFF | TGTGCCAGCAGCAATCTAGCGGGAGTAGGTATTCGGAACACCGGGGAGCTGTTTTTT
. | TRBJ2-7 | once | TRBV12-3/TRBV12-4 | CASSLGRLGTGEQYF | TGTGCCAGCAGTTTAGGGAGACTGGGTACCGGGGAGCAGTACTTC
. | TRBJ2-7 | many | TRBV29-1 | CSVEGQNTYEQYF | TGCAGCGTTGAAGGTCAGAACACCTACGAGCAGTACTTC
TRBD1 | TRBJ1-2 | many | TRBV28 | CASRQGQGALDYGYTF | TGTGCCAGCAGACAGGGACAGGGGGCGTTGGACTATGGCTACACCTTC
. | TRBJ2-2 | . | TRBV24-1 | CATSDLAPNTGELFF | TGTGCCACCAGTGATTTGGCCCCGAACACCGGGGAGCTGTTTTTT
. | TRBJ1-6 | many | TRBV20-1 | CSAASGLRSPLHF | TGCAGTGCAGCTTCAGGGTTGCGCTCACCCCTCCACTTT
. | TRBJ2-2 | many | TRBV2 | CASSYRGGTGELFF | TGTGCCAGCAGTTACAGGGGGGGAACCGGGGAGCTGTTTTTT
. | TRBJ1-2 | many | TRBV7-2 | CASSPTAGNYGYTF | TGTGCCAGCAGCCCCACGGCGGGGAACTATGGCTACACCTTC
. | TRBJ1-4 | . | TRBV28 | CASSPRAPRLPDEKLFF | TGTGCCAGCAGTCCTCGGGCCCCCCGGCTCCCGGATGAAAAACTGTTTTTT
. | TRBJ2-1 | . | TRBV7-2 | CASSRPGFNEQFF | TGTGCCAGCAGCCGCCCCGGGTTCAATGAGCAGTTCTTC
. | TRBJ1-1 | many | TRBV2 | CATSAGVWGNTEAFF | TGTGCCACCTCGGCCGGTGTATGGGGGAACACTGAAGCTTTCTTT
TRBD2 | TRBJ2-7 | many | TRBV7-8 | CASSLRQLAGSHEQYF | TGTGCCAGCAGCTTAAGACAACTAGCGGGAAGCCACGAGCAGTACTTC
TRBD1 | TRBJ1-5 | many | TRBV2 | CASSGGQPNQPQHF | TGTGCCAGCAGTGGGGGACAGCCCAATCAGCCCCAGCATTTT
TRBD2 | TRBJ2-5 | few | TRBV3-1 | CASSLPLGLASPETQYF | TGTGCCAGCAGCCTACCTTTAGGACTAGCGTCCCCAGAGACCCAGTACTTC
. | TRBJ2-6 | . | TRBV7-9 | CAGVPSGANVLTF | TGTGCCGGGGTTCCCTCTGGGGCCAACGTCCTGACTTTC
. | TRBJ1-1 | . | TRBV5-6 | CASHAGRFMNTEAFF | TGTGCCAGCCACGCTGGGCGTTTCATGAACACTGAAGCTTTCTTT
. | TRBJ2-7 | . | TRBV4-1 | CASSHTDPYEQYF | TGCGCCAGCAGCCATACCGACCCCTACGAGCAGTACTTC
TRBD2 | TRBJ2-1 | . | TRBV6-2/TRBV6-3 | CASSPELAGLDEQFF | TGTGCCAGCAGCCCCGAGCTAGCGGGGTTGGATGAGCAGTTCTTC
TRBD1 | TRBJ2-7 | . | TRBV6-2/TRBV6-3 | CASSYQDRDYEQYF | TGTGCCAGCAGTTACCAGGACAGGGACTACGAGCAGTACTTC
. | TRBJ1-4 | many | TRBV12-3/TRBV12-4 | CASSLGVVVTTNEKLFF | TGTGCCAGCAGTTTAGGAGTTGTGGTGACAACTAATGAAAAACTGTTTTTT
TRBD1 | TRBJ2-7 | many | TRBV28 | CASSRGQGVTYEQYF | TGTGCCAGCAGCCGTGGACAGGGGGTAACCTACGAGCAGTACTTC